This T cell receptor beta chain was recovered during a study of cytomegalovirus exposure and HLA in healthy donors. General study findings and limits: Analyses of presence and absence presupposed an approximately uniform sequencing depth across donors. TCR beta V- and J-gene trimming was later associated with a missense DCLRE1C variant.

A note on this clone: Its antigen is not known.

The CDR3 has 13 residues. J gave up 8 bases and V 2 bases, and 4 bases lay outside the gene matches. Germline CDR1 is KGHSH and CDR2 is LQKENI. PCR used 60 Vbeta primers and 13 Jbeta primers. Profiling relied on immunoSEQ multiplex PCR, and the TCRdb table lists in-frame clones only, not all of them. Of tens of thousands of clones listed, around 84% are singletons. The sequenced sample was PBMCs. This clonotype was obtained from a man aged 35-49 years in good health and CMV-seronegative. The rearrangement uses TRBV18 and TRBJ2-3; 7 bases are a match to TRBD1. Here the CDR3 reads CASSPDRDSTQYF. The CDR3 DNA sequence: TGTGCCAGCTCACCAGACAGGGATAGTACGCAGTATTTT.